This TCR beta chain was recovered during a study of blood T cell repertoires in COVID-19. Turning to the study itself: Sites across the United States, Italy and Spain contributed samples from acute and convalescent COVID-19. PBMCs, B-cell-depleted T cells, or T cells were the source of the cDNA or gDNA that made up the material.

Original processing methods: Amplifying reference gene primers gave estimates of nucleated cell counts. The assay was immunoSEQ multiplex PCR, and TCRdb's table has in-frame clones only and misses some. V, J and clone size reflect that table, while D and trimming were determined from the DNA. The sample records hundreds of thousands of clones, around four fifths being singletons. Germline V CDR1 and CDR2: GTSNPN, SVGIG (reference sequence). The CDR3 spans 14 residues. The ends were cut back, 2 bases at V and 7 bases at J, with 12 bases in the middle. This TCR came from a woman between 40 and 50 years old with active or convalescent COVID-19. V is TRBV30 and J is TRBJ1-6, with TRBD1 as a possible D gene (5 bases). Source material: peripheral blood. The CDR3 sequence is CAWSLGVTNSPLHF. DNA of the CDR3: TGTGCCTGGAGTTTAGGGGTTACCAATTCACCCCTCCACTTT.